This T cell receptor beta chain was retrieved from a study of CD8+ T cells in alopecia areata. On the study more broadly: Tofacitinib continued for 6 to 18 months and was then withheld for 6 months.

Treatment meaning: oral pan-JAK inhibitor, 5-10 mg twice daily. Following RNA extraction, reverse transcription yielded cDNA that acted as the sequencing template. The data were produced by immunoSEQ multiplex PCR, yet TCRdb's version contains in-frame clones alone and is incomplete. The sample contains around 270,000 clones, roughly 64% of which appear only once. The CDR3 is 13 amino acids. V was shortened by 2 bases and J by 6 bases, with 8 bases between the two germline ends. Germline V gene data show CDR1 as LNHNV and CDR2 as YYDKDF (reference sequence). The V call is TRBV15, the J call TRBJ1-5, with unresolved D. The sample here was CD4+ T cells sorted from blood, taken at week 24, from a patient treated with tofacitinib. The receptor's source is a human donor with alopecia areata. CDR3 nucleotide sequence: TGTGCCACCAGCAGAACTAGAGCTCAGCCCCAGCATTTT. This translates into CATSRTRAQPQHF.